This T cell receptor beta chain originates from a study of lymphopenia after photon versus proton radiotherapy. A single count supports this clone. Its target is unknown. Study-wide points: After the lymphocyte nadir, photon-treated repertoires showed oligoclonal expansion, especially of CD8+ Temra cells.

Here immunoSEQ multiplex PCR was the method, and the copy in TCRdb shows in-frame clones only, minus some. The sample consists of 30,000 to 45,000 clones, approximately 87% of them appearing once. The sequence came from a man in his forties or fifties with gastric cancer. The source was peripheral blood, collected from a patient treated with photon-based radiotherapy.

Written as DNA, the CDR3 is TGTGCCAGTAATAACCCCGGACAGGCTGGGGACTATGGCTACACCTTC. This encodes CASNNPGQAGDYGYTF. The chain joins TRBV19 to TRBJ1-2; 7 bases fit TRBD1. The CDR3 covers 16 residues. Germline V lookup: CDR1 LNHDA, CDR2 SQIVND (reference sequence). Trimming took 7 bases from V and 3 from J; bases not matched to a gene: 14.